This T cell receptor beta chain came from a study of post-analysis software for immune sequencing data. Overall study context: Courses of disease covered relapsing-remitting, secondary progressive and progressive-relapsing multiple sclerosis. General observations from the study: Batch-matched samples strongly co-clustered by F measure. TRBV5-6, TRBV5-1 and TRBV20-1 were among several TRBV segments more frequent in patients than controls.

CDR3 size: 16 residues. Trimming cost V 4 bases and J 2 bases, with 18 bases left between them. Germline CDR1 SGHRS, CDR2 YFSETQ. Of note for this clonotype: Its antigen is as yet unknown.

The TCR beta cDNA libraries carried unique molecular identifiers. Between roughly 0.9 and 11 million T cells gave rise to roughly 0.5 million cDNA molecules. Via MiXCR, TCRdb re-called the PCR reads, giving one row per CDR3 protein. The table includes roughly 580,000 distinct CDR3 sequences, roughly 40% detected once. The chain uses TRBV5-1 and TRBJ2-5; the D gene is possibly TRBD1 (5 bases). What was sequenced was blood. The origin of this receptor is a girl under 18 with multiple sclerosis. The CDR3 DNA follows: TGCGCCAGCAGCCAATCCGGAACAAGGGGTCAAGAGACCCAGTACTTC. The encoded protein is CASSQSGTRGQETQYF.